Shown below are 8 T cell receptor beta chains from a single sample sequenced in a study of identical twins. TCRdb independently ran MiXCR on the 5' RACE reads; one entry per CDR3 protein. Among roughly 1,500,000 distinct CDR3 sequences listed, roughly 35% were seen once. Sequenced material: cord blood. The origin of the receptors is a newborn girl in good health.

This clonotype showed up just a few times. The rearrangement links TRBV7-6 to TRBJ1-4; the D gene is possibly TRBD1 (5 bases). The CDR3 runs to 14 residues. Germline CDR1 and CDR2: SGHVS and FNYEAQ. V gave up 1 base and J gave up 6 bases, with 9 bases separating them. CDR3 loop: CASSLVGGYEKLFF. In DNA, the CDR3 is TGTGCCAGCAGCTTAGTTGGGGGTTATGAAAAACTGTTTTTT.

This clonotype was observed a few times. The J gene is TRBJ2-7, the V gene TRBV20-1; 9 positions match TRBD2. Germline V gene lookup returns CDR1 DFQATT and CDR2 SNEGSKA (reference sequence). The length of the CDR3 is 15 residues. J was trimmed by 0 bases and V by 1 base; bases with no gene match: 4. The CDR3 DNA is TGCAGTGCTAGAGTTAGCGGGAGCCCCTCCTACGAGCAGTACTTC. Translation gives CSARVSGSPSYEQYF.

In the case of this clonotype: Germline is not matched at one junction end, which may reflect a read error. The rearrangement links TRBV7-7 to TRBJ2-1, with 7 bases that match TRBD2. Germline CDR1 reads SSHAT; CDR2 reads FNYEAQ (reference sequence). The CDR3 totals 14 residues. The CDR3 sequence: CASSLAASGSEQFF. The CDR3 DNA reads as TGTGCTAGCAGCTTAGCGGCTAGCGGTAGTGAGCAGTTCTTC.

This chain uses TRBV29-1 with TRBJ2-1; TRBD2 matches 11 bases. Germline-derived CDR1 and CDR2 are SQVTM and ANQGSEA. The CDR3 sequence is 13 residues long. With V trimmed by 4 bases and J by 7 bases, 3 bases remained unmatched. CDR3 in DNA: TGCAGCGTTGTAGCGGGAGGGCTGAATGAGCAGTTCTTC. Protein: CSVVAGGLNEQFF.

This clonotype showed up many times. The chain has TRBV7-9 and TRBJ1-2; D gene uncertain. This CDR3 comprises 11 residues. V gave up 1 base and J gave up 8 bases, with 5 bases separating them. Germline CDR1 reads SEHNR; CDR2 reads FQNEAQ (reference sequence). The CDR3 reads CASSLDVGYTF. The CDR3 DNA follows: TGTGCCAGCAGCTTAGACGTAGGCTACACCTTC. Based on the CDR3 plus reference TRBV7-9 and TRBJ1-2, the full variable domain is DTGVSQNPRHKITKRGQNVTFRCDPISEHNRLYWYRQTLGQGPEFLTYFQNEAQLEKSRLLSDRFSAERPKGSFSTLEIQRTEQGDSAMYLCASSLDVGYTFGSGTRLTVV.

This clonotype occurred a few times. The chain carries TRBV12-3 or TRBV12-4 and TRBJ1-1, with 7 bases fitting TRBD1. The trim removed 6 bases at V and 5 bases at J, leaving 12 bases unmatched. The CDR3 is 15 residues long. In nucleotides, the CDR3 is TGTGCCAGCAGCCCTGAACAGGGGAGAAATACTGAAGCTTTCTTT. It is translated as CASSPEQGRNTEAFF.

The rearrangement joins TRBV7-2 to TRBJ1-5, with 8 bases identical to TRBD1. The germline V gene has CDR1 SGHTA and CDR2 FQGNSA. The CDR3 is 16 amino acids. With 2 bases clipped from V and 9 bases from J, the junction kept 12 bases outside the gene matches. CDR3 protein: CASSLSGGGILGPQHF. The DNA of the CDR3 is TGTGCCAGCAGCTTATCAGGGGGCGGCATCTTGGGGCCCCAGCATTTT.

The rearrangement uses TRBV7-9 and TRBJ1-3; D is ambiguous. Deletions cut 5 bases from V and 0 bases from J, with 14 bases between. The germline gives CDR1 SEHNR, CDR2 FQNEAQ (reference sequence). The length of the CDR3 is 16 residues. The CDR3 sequence is CASSLSRPSSGNTIYF. CDR3 nucleotide sequence: TGTGCCAGCAGCCTATCGAGACCGAGCTCTGGAAACACCATATATTTT. Full variable domain (rest looked up from reference TRBV7-9 and TRBJ1-3): DTGVSQNPRHKITKRGQNVTFRCDPISEHNRLYWYRQTLGQGPEFLTYFQNEAQLEKSRLLSDRFSAERPKGSFSTLEIQRTEQGDSAMYLCASSLSRPSSGNTIYFGEGSWLTVV.